The text below deals with one TCR beta chain. Its antigen is undetermined. These data come from a study of cytomegalovirus exposure and HLA in healthy donors. Study outcomes and limitations: The study recorded about 150 TCR beta chains that were cytomegalovirus-associated.

In germline, CDR1 is SEHNR, CDR2 FQNEAQ (reference sequence). The CDR3 covers 13 residues. Trimming removed 2 bases from V and 2 bases from J, with 7 bases in between. Both 60 Vbeta primers and 13 Jbeta primers went into the PCR. Sequencing used immunoSEQ multiplex PCR; TCRdb keeps in-frame clones, though not all of them. This sample has approximately 150,000 clones, with 70% to 80% found just once. This TCR was sampled from a man in his forties in good health and CMV-seronegative. Sequenced material: PBMCs. The rearrangement joins TRBV7-9 to TRBJ2-7; weak D call: TRBD1 (5 bases). As DNA, the CDR3 is TGTGCCAGCAGCTTACAGGGCCCCTACGAGCAGTACTTC. Amino acid sequence: CASSLQGPYEQYF.